The clone carrying this T cell receptor (beta chain) was counted between two and nine times. Its specificity is not known. TCRdb itself ran the RT-PCR reads through MiXCR, one entry per CDR3 protein. Here the sample spans 600,000 to 850,000 distinct CDR3 sequences, less than 15% being singletons. Between the trimmed V and J ends, which lost 4 bases and 5 bases, there was a span of 11 bases. The V gene's germline CDR1 is SGHRS and CDR2 YFSETQ. The CDR3 is 13 residues long. This entry belongs to a study of response to subunit inactivated influenza vaccine. Study-wide findings and caveats: Authors suggested that a seasonal influenza vaccination recruits few new T cells each time.

The TCR originated in a man aged 50-60 years who received an inactivated influenza vaccine. The J gene is TRBJ2-3, the V gene TRBV5-1, with D maybe TRBD2 (6 bases). The sequencing here drew on PBMCs from blood, taken approximately 15 days before vaccination. CDR3 DNA: TGCGCCAGCAGCGAATGGCGGGGAGATACGCAGTATTTT. Protein: CASSEWRGDTQYF.